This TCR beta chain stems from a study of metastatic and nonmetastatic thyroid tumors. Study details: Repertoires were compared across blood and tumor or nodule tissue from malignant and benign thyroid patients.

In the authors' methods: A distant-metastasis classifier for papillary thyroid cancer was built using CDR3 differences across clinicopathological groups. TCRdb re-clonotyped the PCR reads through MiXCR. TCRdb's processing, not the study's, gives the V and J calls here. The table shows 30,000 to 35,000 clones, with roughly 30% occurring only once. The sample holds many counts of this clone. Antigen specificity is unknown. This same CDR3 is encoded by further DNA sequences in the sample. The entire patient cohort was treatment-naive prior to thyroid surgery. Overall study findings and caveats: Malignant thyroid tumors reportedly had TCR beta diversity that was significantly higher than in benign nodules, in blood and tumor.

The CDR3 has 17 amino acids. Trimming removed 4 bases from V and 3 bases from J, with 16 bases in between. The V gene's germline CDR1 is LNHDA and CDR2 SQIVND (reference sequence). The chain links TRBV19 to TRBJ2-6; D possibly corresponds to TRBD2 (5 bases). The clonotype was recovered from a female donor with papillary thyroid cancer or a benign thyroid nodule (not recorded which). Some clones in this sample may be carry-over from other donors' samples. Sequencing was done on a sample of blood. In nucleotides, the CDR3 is TGTGCCAGTAGTACGCGGGCCCGACCCGGTGGGGCCAACGTCCTGACTTTC. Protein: CASSTRARPGGANVLTF.